This T cell receptor (beta chain) originates from a study of STAT5B mutations in CD4+ large granular lymphocyte leukemia. CDR1 is GTSNPN and CDR2 is SVGIG in the germline V gene (reference sequence). The length of the CDR3 is 13 residues. V shed 4 bases, J shed 5 bases, and the junction held 8 bases outside the gene matches. Method: immunoSEQ multiplex PCR; TCRdb's copy keeps in-frame clones and lacks some. The table lists 20,000 to 25,000 clones, roughly 83% of them singletons, with around 0.4% in the top ten. Study outcomes and limitations: 25% of private leukemic clonotypes occurred rarely in other patients' non-leukemic repertoires.

As concerns this clone: Its matching antigen is unknown.

V usage is TRBV30 and J usage is TRBJ2-7; 7 bases agree with TRBD1. The sample consisted of CD4+ T cells from blood buffy coats. This receptor was obtained from a human donor in good health. The DNA of the CDR3 is TGTGCCTGGATCCGAACAGGGGTAGACGAGCAGTACTTC. Its translation is CAWIRTGVDEQYF. Looking up the rest from reference TRBV30 and TRBJ2-7 gives the full variable domain: SQTIHQWPATLVQPVGSPLSLECTVEGTSNPNLYWYRQAAGRGLQLLFYSVGIGQISSEVPQNLSASRPQDRQFILSSKKLLLSDSGFYLCAWIRTGVDEQYFGPGTRLTVT.